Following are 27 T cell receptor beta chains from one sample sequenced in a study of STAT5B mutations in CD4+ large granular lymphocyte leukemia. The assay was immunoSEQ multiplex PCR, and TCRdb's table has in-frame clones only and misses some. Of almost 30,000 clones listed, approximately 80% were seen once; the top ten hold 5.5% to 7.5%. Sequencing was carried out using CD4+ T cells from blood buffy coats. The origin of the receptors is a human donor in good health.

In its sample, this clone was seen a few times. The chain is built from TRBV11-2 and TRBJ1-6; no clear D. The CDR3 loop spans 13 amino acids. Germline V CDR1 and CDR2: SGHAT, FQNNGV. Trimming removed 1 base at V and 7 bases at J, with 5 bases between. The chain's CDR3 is CASSLGQNSPLHF. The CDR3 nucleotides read TGTGCCAGCAGCTTAGGGCAAAATTCACCCCTCCACTTT. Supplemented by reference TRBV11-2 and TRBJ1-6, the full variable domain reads EAGVAQSPRYKIIEKRQSVAFWCNPISGHATLYWYQQILGQGPKLLIQFQNNGVVDDSQLPKDRFSAERLKGVDSTLKIQPAKLEDSAVYLCASSLGQNSPLHFGNGTRLTVT.

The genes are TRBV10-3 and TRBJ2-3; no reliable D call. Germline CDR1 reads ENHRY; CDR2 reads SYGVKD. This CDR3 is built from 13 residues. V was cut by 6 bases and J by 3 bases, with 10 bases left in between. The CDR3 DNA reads TGTGCCATCAGGCCCTTTCAGACAGATACGCAGTATTTT. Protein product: CAIRPFQTDTQYF.

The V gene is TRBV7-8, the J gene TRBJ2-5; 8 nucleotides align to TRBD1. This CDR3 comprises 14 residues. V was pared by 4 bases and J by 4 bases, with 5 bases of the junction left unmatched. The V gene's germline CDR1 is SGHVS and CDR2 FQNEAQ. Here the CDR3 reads CASSSRGRGETQYF. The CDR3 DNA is TGTGCCAGCAGCTCCAGGGGGCGCGGAGAGACCCAGTACTTC.

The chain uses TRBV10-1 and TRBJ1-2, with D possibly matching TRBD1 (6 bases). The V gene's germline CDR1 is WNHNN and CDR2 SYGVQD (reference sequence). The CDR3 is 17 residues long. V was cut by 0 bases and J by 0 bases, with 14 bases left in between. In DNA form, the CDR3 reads TGCGCCAGCAGTGAGTCGGGGGGCCGTACTCCTAACTATGGCTACACCTTC. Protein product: CASSESGGRTPNYGYTF.

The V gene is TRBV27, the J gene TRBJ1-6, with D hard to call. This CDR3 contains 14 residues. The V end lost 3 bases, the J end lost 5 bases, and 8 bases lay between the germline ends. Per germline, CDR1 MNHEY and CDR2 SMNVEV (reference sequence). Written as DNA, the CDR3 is TGTGCCAGCAGTTTCCGGGAGCATAATTCACCCCTCCACTTT. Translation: CASSFREHNSPLHF.

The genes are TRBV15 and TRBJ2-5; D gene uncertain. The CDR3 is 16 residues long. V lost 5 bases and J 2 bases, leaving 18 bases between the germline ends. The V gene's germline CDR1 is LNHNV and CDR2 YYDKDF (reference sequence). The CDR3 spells CATSRETRTIQETQYF. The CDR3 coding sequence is TGTGCCACCAGCCGTGAAACGAGGACCATTCAAGAGACCCAGTACTTC.

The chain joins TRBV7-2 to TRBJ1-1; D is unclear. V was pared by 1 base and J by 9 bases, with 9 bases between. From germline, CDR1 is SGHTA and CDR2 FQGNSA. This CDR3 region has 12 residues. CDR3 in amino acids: CASSLEGTQAFF. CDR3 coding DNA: TGTGCCAGCAGCTTAGAAGGAACTCAAGCTTTCTTT.

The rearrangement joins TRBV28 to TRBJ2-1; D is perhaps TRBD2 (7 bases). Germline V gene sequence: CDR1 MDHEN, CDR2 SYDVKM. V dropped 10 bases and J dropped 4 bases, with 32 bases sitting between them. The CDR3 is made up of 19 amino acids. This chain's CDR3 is CATQPAPGGGGNIYNEQFF. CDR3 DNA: TGTGCCACCCAACCTGCTCCGGGGGGAGGGGGGAATATATACAATGAGCAGTTCTTC. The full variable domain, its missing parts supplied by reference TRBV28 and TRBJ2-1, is DVKVTQSSRYLVKRTGEKVFLECVQDMDHENMFWYRQDPGLGLRLIYFSYDVKMKEKGDIPEGYSVSREKKERFSLILESASTNQTSMYLCATQPAPGGGGNIYNEQFFGPGTRLTVL.

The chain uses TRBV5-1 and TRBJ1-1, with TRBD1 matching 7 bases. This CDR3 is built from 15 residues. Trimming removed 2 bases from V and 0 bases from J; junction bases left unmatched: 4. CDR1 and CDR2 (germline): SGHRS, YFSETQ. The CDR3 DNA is TGCGCCAGCAGCTTACGACAGGGATTGAACACTGAAGCTTTCTTT. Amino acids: CASSLRQGLNTEAFF.

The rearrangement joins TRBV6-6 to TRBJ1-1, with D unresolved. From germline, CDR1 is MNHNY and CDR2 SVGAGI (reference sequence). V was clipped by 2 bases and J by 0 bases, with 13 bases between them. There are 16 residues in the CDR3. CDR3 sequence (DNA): TGTGCCAGCAGTTACCCAGCGTCGGCTTTGAACACTGAAGCTTTCTTT. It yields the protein CASSYPASALNTEAFF.

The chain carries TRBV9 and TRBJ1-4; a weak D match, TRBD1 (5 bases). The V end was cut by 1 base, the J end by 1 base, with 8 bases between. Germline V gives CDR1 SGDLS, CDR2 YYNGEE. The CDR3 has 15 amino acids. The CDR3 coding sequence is TGTGCCAGCAGCGTATTTGGGGGAACTAATGAAAAACTGTTTTTT. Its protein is CASSVFGGTNEKLFF.

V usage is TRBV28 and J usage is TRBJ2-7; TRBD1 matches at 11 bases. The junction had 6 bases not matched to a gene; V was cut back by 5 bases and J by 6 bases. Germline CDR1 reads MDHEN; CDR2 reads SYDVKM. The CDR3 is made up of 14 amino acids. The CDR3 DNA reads TGTGCCAGCAGTCCAGGGGACAGGGGGGGCGAGCAGTACTTC. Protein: CASSPGDRGGEQYF.

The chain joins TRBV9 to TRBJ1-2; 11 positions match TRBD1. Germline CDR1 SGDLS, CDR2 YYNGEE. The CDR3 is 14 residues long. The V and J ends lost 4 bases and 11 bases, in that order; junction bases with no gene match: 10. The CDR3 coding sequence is TGTGCCAGCAGCTCTTCGGACAGGGGGCCTGGGTACACCTTC. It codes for CASSSSDRGPGYTF.

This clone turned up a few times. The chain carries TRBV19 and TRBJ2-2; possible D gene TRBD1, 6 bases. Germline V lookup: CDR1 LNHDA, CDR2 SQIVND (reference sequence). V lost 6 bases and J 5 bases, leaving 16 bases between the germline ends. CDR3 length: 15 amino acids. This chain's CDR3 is CASRPSGTPTGELFF. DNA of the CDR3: TGTGCCAGTAGGCCTAGTGGGACACCTACCGGGGAGCTGTTTTTT.

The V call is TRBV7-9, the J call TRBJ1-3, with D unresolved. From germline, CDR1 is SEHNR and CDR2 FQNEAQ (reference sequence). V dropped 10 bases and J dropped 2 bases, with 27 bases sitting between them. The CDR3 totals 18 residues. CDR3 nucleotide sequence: TGTGCCACCCAGTCGCTTATCCTGTCGGGAACAGCTGGAAACACCATATATTTT. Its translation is CATQSLILSGTAGNTIYF.

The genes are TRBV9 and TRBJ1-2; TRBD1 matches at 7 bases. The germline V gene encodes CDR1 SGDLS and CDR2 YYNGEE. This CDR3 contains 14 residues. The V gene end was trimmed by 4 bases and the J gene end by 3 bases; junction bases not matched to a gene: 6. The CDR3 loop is CASSPHRGDYGYTF. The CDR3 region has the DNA TGTGCCAGCAGCCCCCACAGGGGTGACTATGGCTACACCTTC.

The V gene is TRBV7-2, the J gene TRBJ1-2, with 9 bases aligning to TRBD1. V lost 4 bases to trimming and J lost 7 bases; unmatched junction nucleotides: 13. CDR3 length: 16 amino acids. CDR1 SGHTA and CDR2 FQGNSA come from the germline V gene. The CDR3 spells CASSSRTRQGGVGYTF. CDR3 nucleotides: TGTGCCAGCAGCTCTCGGACCAGACAGGGGGGGGTTGGCTACACCTTC.

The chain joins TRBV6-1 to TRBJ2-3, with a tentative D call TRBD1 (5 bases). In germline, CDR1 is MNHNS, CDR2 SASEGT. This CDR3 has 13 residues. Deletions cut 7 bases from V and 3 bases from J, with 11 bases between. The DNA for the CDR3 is TGTGCCAGCACAGACAGACTGACAGATACGCAGTATTTT. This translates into CASTDRLTDTQYF.

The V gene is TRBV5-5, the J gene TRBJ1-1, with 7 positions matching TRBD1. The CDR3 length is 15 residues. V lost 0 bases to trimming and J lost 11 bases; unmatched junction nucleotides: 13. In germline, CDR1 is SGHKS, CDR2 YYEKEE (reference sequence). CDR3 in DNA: TGTGCCAGCAGCTTGGTAGGGACAGAGGCCCGTCTCGCTTTCTTT. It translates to CASSLVGTEARLAFF.

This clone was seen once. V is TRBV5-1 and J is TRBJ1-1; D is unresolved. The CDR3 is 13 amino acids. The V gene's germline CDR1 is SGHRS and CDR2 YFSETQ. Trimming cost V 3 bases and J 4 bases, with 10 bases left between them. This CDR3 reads CASSWTESTEAFF. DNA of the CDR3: TGCGCCAGCAGCTGGACGGAGAGCACTGAAGCTTTCTTT.

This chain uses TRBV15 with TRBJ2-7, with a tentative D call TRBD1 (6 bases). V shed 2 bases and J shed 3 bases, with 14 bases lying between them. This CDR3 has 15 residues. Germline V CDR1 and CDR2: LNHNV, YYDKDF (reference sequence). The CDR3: CATSRSLDSHYEQYF. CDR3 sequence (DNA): TGTGCCACCAGCAGAAGCCTGGACAGCCACTACGAGCAGTACTTC.

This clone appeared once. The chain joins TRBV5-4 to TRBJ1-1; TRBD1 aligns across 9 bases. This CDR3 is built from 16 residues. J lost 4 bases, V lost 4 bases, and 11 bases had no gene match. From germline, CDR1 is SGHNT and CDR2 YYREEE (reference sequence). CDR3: CASSKGQGIGVTEAFF. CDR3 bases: TGTGCCAGCAGCAAGGGACAGGGAATCGGAGTCACTGAAGCTTTCTTT.

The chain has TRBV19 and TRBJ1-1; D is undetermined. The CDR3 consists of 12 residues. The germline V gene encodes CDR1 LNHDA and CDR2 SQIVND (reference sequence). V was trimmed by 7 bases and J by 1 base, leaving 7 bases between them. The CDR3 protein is CASKWGNTEAFF. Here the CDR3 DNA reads TGTGCCAGTAAGTGGGGGAACACTGAAGCTTTCTTT.

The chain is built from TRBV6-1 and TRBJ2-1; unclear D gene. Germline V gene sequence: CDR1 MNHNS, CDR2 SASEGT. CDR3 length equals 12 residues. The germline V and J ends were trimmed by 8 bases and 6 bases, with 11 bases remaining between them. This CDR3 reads CASGPGVNEQFF. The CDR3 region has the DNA TGTGCCAGCGGACCCGGAGTCAATGAGCAGTTCTTC.

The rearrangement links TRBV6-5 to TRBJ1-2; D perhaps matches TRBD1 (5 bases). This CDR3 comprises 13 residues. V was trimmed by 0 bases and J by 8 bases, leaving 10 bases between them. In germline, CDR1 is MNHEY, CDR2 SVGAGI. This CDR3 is CASSYSRGDGYTF. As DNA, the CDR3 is TGTGCCAGCAGTTACTCGAGAGGGGACGGCTACACCTTC.

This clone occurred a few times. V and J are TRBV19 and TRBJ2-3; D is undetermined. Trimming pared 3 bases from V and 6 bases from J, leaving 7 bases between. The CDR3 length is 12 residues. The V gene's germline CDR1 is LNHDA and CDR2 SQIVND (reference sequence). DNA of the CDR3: TGTGCCAGTAGTATGGGGTGGGATACGCAGTATTTT. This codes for CASSMGWDTQYF.

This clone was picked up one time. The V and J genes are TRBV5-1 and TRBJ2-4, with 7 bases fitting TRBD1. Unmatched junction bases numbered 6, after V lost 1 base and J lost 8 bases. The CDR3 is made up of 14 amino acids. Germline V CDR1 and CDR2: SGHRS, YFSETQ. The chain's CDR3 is CASSLSTGSDIQYF. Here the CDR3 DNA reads TGCGCCAGCAGCTTGTCGACAGGGTCGGACATTCAGTACTTC. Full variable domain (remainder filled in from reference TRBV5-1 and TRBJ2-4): KAGVTQTPRYLIKTRGQQVTLSCSPISGHRSVSWYQQTPGQGLQFLFEYFSETQRNKGNFPGRFSGRQFSNSRSEMNVSTLELGDSALYLCASSLSTGSDIQYFGAGTRLSVL.